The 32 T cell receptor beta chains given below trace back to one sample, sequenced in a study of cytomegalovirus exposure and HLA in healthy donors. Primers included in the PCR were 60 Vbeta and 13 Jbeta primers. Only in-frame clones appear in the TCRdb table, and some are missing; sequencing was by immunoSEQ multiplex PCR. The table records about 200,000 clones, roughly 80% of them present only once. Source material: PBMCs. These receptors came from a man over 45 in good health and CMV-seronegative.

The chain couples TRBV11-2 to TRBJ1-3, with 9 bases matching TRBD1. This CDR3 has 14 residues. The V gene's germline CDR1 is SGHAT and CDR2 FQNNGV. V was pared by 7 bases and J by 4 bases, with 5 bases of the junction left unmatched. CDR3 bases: TGTGCCAGCACCGGGACAGGGAAAGGAAACACCATATATTTT. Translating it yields CASTGTGKGNTIYF. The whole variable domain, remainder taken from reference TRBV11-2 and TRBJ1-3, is EAGVAQSPRYKIIEKRQSVAFWCNPISGHATLYWYQQILGQGPKLLIQFQNNGVVDDSQLPKDRFSAERLKGVDSTLKIQPAKLEDSAVYLCASTGTGKGNTIYFGEGSWLTVV.

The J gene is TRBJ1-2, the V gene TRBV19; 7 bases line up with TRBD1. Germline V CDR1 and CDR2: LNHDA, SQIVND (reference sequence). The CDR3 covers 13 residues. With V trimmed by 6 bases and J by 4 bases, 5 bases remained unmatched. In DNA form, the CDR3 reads TGTGCCAGTAGCCGGGACAGAACCTATGGCTACACCTTC. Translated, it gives CASSRDRTYGYTF.

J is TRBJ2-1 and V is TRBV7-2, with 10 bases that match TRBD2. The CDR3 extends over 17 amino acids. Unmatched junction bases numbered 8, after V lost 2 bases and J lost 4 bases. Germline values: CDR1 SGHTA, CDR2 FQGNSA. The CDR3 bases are TGTGCCAGCAGCTTAAAAGCTAGCGGGAGTGGGTACAATGAGCAGTTCTTC. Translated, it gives CASSLKASGSGYNEQFF.

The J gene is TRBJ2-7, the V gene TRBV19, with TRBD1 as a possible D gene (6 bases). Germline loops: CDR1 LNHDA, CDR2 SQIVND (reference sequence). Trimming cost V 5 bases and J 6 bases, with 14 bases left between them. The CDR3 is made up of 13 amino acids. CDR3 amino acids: CASSAGAVVEQYF. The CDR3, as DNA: TGTGCCAGTAGTGCAGGGGCCGTCGTCGAGCAGTACTTC.

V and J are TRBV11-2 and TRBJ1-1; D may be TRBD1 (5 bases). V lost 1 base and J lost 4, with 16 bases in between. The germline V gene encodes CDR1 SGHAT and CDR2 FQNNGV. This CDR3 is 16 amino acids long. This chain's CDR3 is CASSLARAGGGTEAFF. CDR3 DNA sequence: TGTGCCAGCAGCTTAGCTAGGGCCGGGGGGGGCACTGAAGCTTTCTTT.

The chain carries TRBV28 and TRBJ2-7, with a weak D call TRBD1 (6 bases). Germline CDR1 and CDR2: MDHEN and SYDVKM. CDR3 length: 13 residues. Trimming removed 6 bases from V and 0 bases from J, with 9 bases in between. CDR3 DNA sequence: TGTGCCAGCAGAATACAGGGCTCCTACGAGCAGTACTTC. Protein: CASRIQGSYEQYF.

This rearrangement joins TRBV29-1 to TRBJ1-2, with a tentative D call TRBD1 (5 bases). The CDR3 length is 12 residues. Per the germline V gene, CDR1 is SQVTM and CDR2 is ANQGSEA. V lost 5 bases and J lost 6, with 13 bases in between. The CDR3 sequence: CSVPTAANGYTF. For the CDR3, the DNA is TGCAGCGTTCCGACAGCCGCTAATGGCTACACCTTC.

CDR3 region: CAWSATGDQPQHF. The CDR3 DNA follows: TGTGCCTGGAGTGCCACAGGGGATCAGCCCCAGCATTTT. The gene calls are TRBV30 and TRBJ1-5, with 7 bases matching TRBD1. Losses at the gene ends were 1 base for V and 5 bases for J; bases not matched to a gene: 2. CDR1 is GTSNPN and CDR2 is SVGIG in the germline V gene (reference sequence). The CDR3 length is 13 residues.

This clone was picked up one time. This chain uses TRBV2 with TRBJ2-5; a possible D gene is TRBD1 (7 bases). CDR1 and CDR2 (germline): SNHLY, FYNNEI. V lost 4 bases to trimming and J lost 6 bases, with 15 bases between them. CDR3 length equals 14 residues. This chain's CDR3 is CASSGRGDRQTQYF. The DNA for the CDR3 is TGTGCCAGCAGTGGCCGCGGGGACAGACAGACCCAGTACTTC. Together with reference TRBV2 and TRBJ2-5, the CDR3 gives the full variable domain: EPEVTQTPSHQVTQMGQEVILRCVPISNHLYFYWYRQILGQKVEFLVSFYNNEISEKSEIFDDQFSVERPDGSNFTLKIRSTKLEDSAMYFCASSGRGDRQTQYFGPGTRLLVL.

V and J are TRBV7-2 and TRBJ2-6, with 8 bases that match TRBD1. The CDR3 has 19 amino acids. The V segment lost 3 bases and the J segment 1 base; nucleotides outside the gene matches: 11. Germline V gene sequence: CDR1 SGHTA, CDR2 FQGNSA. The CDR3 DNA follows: TGTGCCAGCAGCTTCGACAGGGGTGCAAGCCCATCTGGGGCCAACGTCCTGACTTTC. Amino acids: CASSFDRGASPSGANVLTF.

The CDR3 protein is CASSLMGTAAGANVLTF. For the CDR3, the DNA is TGTGCCAGCAGCTTAATGGGGACAGCCGCTGGGGCCAACGTCCTGACTTTC. The chain couples TRBV7-3 to TRBJ2-6, with 7 bases identical to TRBD1. This CDR3 comprises 17 residues. Germline V CDR1 and CDR2: SGHTA, FQGTGA. After removal of 1 base from V and 2 bases from J, the junction contained 5 bases not matched to a gene.

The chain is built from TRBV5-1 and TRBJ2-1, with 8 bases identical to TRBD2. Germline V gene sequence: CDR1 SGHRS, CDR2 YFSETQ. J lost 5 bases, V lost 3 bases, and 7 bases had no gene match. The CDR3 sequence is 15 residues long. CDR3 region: CASSSRSGRDNEQFF. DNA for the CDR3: TGCGCCAGCAGCTCCCGGAGCGGGAGAGACAATGAGCAGTTCTTC.

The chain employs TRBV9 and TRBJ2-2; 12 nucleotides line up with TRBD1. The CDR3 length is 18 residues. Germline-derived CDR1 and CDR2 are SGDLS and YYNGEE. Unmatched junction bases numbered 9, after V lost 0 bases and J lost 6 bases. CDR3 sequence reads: CASSVGAGTGGQAGELFF. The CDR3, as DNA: TGTGCCAGCAGCGTAGGGGCCGGGACAGGGGGCCAGGCCGGGGAGCTGTTTTTT.

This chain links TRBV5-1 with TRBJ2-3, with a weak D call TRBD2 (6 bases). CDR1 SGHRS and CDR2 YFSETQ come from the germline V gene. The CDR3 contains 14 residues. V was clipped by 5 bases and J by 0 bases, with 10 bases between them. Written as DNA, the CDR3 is TGCGCCAGCAGTTCCGGGACTAGCACAGATACGCAGTATTTT. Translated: CASSSGTSTDTQYF.

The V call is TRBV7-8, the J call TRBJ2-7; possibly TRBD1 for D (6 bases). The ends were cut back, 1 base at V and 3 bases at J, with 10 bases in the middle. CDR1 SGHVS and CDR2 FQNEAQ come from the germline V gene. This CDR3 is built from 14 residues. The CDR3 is CASSLGTAVYEQYF. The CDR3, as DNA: TGTGCCAGCAGCTTAGGGACAGCCGTCTACGAGCAGTACTTC.

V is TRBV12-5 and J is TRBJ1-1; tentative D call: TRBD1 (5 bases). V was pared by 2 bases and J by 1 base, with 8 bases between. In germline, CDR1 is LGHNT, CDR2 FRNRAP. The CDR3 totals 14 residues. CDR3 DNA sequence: TGTGCTAGTGGTTTGACACAGGCGAACACTGAAGCTTTCTTT. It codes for CASGLTQANTEAFF.

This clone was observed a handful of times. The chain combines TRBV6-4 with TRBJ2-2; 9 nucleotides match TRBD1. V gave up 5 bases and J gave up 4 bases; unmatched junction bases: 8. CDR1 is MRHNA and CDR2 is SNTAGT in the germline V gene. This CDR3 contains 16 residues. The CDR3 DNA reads TGTGCCAGCAGTTCCCCCGGGACAGGGTCCACCGGGGAGCTGTTTTTT. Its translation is CASSSPGTGSTGELFF.

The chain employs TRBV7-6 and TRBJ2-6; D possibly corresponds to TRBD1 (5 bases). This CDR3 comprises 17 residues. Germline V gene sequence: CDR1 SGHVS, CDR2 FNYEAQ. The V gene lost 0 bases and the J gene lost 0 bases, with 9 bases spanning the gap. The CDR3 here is CASSLAGRGSGANVLTF. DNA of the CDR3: TGTGCCAGCAGCTTAGCGGGAAGGGGCTCTGGGGCCAACGTCCTGACTTTC.

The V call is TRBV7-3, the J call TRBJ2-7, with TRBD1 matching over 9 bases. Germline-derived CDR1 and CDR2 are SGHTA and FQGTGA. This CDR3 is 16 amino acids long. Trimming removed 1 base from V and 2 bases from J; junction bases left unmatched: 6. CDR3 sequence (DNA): TGTGCCAGCAGCTTAAAACGGACAGGGGTTGCCTACGAGCAGTACTTC. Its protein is CASSLKRTGVAYEQYF.

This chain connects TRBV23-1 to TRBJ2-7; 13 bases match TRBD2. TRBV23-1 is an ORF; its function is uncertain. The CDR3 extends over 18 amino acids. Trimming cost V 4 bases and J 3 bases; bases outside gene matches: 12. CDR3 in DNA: TGCGCCAGCAGTCTACCGGTCCGGACTAGCGGGGGTTGCTACGAGCAGTACTTC. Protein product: CASSLPVRTSGGCYEQYF.

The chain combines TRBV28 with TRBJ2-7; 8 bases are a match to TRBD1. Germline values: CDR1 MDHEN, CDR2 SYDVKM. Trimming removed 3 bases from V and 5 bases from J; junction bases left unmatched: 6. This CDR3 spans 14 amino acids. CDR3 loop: CASSLTGANHEQYF. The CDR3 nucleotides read TGTGCCAGCAGTTTGACAGGGGCAAACCACGAGCAGTACTTC. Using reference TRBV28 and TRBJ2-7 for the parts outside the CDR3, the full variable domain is DVKVTQSSRYLVKRTGEKVFLECVQDMDHENMFWYRQDPGLGLRLIYFSYDVKMKEKGDIPEGYSVSREKKERFSLILESASTNQTSMYLCASSLTGANHEQYFGPGTRLTVT.

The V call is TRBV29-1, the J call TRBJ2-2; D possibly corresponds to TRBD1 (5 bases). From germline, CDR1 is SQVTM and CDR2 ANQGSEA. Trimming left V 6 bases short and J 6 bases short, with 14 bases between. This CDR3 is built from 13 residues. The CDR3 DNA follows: TGCAGCGTATCCTCTCAGGGTCCCGGGGAGCTGTTTTTT. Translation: CSVSSQGPGELFF.

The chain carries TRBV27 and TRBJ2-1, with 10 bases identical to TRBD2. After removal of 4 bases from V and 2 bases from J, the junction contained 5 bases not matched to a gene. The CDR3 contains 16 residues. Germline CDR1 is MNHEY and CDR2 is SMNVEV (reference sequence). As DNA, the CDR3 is TGTGCCAGCAGTTCAACCGGGACTAGCGCCTACAATGAGCAGTTCTTC. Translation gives CASSSTGTSAYNEQFF.

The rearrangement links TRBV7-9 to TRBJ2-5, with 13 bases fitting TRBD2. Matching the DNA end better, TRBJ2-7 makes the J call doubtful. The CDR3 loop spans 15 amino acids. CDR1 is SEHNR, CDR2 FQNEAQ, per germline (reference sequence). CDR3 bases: TGTGCCAGCAGCTCCCGGACTAGCGGGGGCTACGAGCAGTACTTC. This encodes CASSSRTSGGYEQYF.

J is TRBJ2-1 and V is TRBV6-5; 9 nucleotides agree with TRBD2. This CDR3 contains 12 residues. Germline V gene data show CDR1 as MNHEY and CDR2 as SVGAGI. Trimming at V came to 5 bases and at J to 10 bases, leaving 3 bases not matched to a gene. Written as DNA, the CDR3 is TGTGCCAGCAGTCCGCGGGGGGGGGAGCAGTTCTTC. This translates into CASSPRGGEQFF.

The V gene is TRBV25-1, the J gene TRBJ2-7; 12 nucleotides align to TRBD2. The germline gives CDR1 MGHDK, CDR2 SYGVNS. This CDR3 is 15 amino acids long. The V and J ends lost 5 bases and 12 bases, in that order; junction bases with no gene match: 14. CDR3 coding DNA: TGTGCCAGCAGTAGCGGCCGGACTAGCGGGGAAAAACCGTACTTC. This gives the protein CASSSGRTSGEKPYF.

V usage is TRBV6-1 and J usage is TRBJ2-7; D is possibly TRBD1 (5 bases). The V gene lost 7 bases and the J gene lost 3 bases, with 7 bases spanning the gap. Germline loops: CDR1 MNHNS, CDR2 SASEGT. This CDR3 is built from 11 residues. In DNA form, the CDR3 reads TGTGCCAGCAACAGGAACTACGAGCAGTACTTC. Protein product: CASNRNYEQYF.

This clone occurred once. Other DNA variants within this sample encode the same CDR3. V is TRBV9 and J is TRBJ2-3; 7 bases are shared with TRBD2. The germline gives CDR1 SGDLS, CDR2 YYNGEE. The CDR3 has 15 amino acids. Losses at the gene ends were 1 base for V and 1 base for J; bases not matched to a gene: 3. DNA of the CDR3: TGTGCCAGCAGCGTACGGCTAGCGGGCACAGATACGCAGTATTTT. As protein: CASSVRLAGTDTQYF.

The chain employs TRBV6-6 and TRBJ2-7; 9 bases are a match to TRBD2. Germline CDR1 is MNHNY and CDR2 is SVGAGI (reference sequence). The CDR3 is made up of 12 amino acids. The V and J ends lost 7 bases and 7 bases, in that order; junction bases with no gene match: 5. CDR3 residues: CASTEAGGEQYF. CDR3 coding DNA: TGTGCCAGCACGGAAGCGGGAGGTGAGCAGTACTTC.

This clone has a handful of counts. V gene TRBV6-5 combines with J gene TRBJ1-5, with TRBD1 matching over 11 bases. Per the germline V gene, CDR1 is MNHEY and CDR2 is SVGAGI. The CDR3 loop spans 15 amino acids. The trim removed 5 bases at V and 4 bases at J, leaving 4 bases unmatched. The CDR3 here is CASSTGTGGNQPQHF. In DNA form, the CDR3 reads TGTGCCAGCAGTACCGGGACAGGGGGAAATCAGCCCCAGCATTTT.

The CDR3, as DNA: TGTGCCAGCAGCCAGGGGGGCTGGGTTACTACGAACACCGGGGAGCTGTTTTTT. It translates to CASSQGGWVTTNTGELFF. This rearrangement joins TRBV7-2 to TRBJ2-2; D possibly corresponds to TRBD1 (7 bases). Trimming pared 5 bases from V and 0 bases from J, leaving 19 bases between. The CDR3 contains 18 residues. Germline V lookup: CDR1 SGHTA, CDR2 FQGNSA. The full variable domain, completed using reference TRBV7-2 and TRBJ2-2, is GAGVSQSPSNKVTEKGKDVELRCDPISGHTALYWYRQSLGQGLEFLIYFQGNSAPDKSGLPSDRFSAERTGGSVSTLTIQRTQQEDSAVYLCASSQGGWVTTNTGELFFGEGSRLTVL.

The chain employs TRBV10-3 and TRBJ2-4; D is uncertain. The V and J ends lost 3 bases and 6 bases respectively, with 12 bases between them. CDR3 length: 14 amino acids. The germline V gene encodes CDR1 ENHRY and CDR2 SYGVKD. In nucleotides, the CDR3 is TGTGCCATCAGTGAAGGAGAGGAAGCAAACATTCAGTACTTC. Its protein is CAISEGEEANIQYF.